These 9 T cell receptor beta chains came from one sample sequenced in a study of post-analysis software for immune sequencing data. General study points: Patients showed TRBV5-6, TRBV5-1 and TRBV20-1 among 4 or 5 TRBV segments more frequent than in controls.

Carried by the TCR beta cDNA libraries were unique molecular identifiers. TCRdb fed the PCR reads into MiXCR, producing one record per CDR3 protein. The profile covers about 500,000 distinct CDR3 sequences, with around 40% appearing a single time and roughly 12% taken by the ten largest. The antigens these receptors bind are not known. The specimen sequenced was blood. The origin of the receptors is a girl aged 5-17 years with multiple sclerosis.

This CDR3 reads CASSQTGLGGYTF. Written as DNA, the CDR3 is TGTGCCAGCAGCCAAACAGGGCTGGGCGGCTACACCTTC. The chain combines TRBV7-2 with TRBJ1-2, with D tentatively TRBD1 (6 bases). This CDR3 is built from 13 residues. Germline CDR1 is SGHTA and CDR2 is FQGNSA. V lost 5 bases, J lost 8 bases, and 15 bases lay in between.

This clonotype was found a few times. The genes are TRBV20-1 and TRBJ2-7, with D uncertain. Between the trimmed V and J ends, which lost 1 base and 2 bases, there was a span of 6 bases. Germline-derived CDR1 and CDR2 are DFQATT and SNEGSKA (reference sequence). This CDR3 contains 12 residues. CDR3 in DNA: TGCAGTGCTAGAGGCAAAGCCTACGAGCAGTACTTC. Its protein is CSARGKAYEQYF.

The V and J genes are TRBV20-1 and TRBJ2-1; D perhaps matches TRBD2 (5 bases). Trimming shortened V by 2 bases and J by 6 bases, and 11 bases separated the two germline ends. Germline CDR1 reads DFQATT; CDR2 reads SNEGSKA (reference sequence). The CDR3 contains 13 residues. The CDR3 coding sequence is TGCAGTGCTAGACCCGCGGACTTCAATGAGCAGTTCTTC. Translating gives CSARPADFNEQFF.

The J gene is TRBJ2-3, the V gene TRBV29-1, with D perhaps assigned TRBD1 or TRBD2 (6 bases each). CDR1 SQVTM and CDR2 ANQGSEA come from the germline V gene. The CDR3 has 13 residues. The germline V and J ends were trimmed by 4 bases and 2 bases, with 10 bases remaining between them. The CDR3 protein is CSVGGALTDTQYF. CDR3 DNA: TGCAGCGTTGGGGGGGCCCTCACAGATACGCAGTATTTT.

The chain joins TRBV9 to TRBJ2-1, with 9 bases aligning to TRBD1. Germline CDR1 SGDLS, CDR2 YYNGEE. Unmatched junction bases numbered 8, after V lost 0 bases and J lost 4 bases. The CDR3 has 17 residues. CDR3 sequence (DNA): TGTGCCAGCAGCGTAGTAGGGGGGACAGGGCTTTACAATGAGCAGTTCTTC. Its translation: CASSVVGGTGLYNEQFF. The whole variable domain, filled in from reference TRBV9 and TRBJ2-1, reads DSGVTQTPKHLITATGQRVTLRCSPRSGDLSVYWYQQSLDQGLQFLIQYYNGEERAKGNILERFSAQQFPDLHSELNLSSLELGDSALYFCASSVVGGTGLYNEQFFGPGTRLTVL.

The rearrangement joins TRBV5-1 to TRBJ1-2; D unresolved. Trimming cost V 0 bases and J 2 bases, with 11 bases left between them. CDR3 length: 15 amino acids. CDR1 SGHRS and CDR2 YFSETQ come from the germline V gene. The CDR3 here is CASSLAGPGNYGYTF. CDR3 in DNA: TGCGCCAGCAGCTTGGCCGGCCCTGGGAACTATGGCTACACCTTC.

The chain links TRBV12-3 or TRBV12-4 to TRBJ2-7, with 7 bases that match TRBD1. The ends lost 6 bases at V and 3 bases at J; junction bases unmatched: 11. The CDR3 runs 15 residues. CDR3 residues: CASSLADRDSYEQYF. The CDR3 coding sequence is TGTGCCAGCAGCCTTGCTGATAGGGACAGCTACGAGCAGTACTTC.

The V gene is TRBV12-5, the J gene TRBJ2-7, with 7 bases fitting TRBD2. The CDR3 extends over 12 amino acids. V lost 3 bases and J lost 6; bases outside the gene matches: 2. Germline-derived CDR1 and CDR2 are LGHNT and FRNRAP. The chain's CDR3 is CASGFSSGEQYF. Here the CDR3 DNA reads TGTGCTAGTGGTTTCTCTAGCGGCGAGCAGTACTTC.

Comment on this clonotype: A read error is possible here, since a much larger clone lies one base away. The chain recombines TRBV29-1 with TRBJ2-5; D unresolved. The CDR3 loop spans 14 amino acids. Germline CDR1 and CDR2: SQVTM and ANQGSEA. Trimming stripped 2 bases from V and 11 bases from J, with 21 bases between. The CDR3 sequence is CSVELNNRNNEQYF. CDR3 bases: TGCAGCGTTGAATTAAATAACCGGAACAATGAGCAGTACTTC. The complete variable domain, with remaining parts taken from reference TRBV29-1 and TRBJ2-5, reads SAVISQKPSRDICQRGTSLTIQCQVDSQVTMMFWYRQQPGQSLTLIATANQGSEATYESGFVIDKFPISRPNLTFSTLTVSNMSPEDSSIYLCSVELNNRNNEQYFGPGTRLLVL.